The 27 T cell receptor beta chains given below trace back to one sample, sequenced in a study of blood T cell repertoires in COVID-19 (TCRdb year 2020). Library preparation was by the immunoSEQ multiplex PCR assay. Not all clones reach the TCRdb copy of this immuneACCESS table, which keeps in-frame sequences only. Checked studies attribute under half of the gap to unresolved V genes and leave the rest unexplained. The sample data list 200,000 to 300,000 clones, and approximately 86% of these were observed just once. The ten largest make up 6% to 9% of the sample. The specimen sequenced was peripheral blood. The source of these receptors is a woman aged 65 to 85 with active or convalescent COVID-19.

The CDR3 bases are TGTGCCAGCAGTTTACTTCAGCGGGGTCGAGATACGCAGTATTTT. This encodes CASSLLQRGRDTQYF. The chain carries TRBV27 and TRBJ2-3; 7 bases align to TRBD2. The junction had 7 bases not matched to a gene; V was cut back by 2 bases and J by 5 bases. Germline loops: CDR1 MNHEY, CDR2 SMNVEV (reference sequence). This CDR3 has 15 residues.

J is TRBJ2-7 and V is TRBV9; TRBD2 might be the D (6 bases). From germline, CDR1 is SGDLS and CDR2 YYNGEE. This CDR3 is built from 12 residues. The V gene lost 0 bases and the J gene lost 7 bases, with 8 bases spanning the gap. The chain's CDR3 is CASSVGGREQYF. CDR3 bases: TGTGCCAGCAGCGTAGGTGGGAGGGAGCAGTACTTC.

V gene TRBV24-1 combines with J gene TRBJ2-3, with D unclear. The V end lost 1 base, the J end lost 5 bases, and 6 bases lay between the germline ends. CDR1 KGHDR and CDR2 SFDVKD come from the germline V gene. The CDR3 runs to 13 residues. CDR3 sequence (DNA): TGTGCCACCAGTGATTTCCCCATAGATACGCAGTATTTT. Translation: CATSDFPIDTQYF.

V gene TRBV6-7 combines with J gene TRBJ2-7; the D is unclear. TRBV6-7 is recorded as an ORF, its role being uncertain. The V end lost 2 bases, the J end lost 0 bases, and 17 bases lay between the germline ends. This CDR3 region has 17 residues. CDR3 protein: CASSYPRRRYSSYEQYF. CDR3 in DNA: TGTGCCAGCAGTTACCCACGAAGGCGCTACAGCTCCTACGAGCAGTACTTC.

This clone was picked up one time. This CDR3 is also generated by other DNA sequences in the sample. V and J are TRBV6-5 and TRBJ1-2, with D possibly matching TRBD1 (6 bases). The CDR3 has 12 amino acids. The ends were cut back, 5 bases at V and 6 bases at J, with 10 bases in the middle. From germline, CDR1 is MNHEY and CDR2 SVGAGI. CDR3 loop: CASSRTGNGYTF. The CDR3 bases are TGTGCCAGCAGTCGTACAGGGAATGGCTACACCTTC.

The chain employs TRBV7-9 and TRBJ2-1, with D perhaps TRBD1 (6 bases). Per germline, CDR1 SEHNR and CDR2 FQNEAQ (reference sequence). The CDR3 extends over 12 amino acids. Trimming took off 5 bases at V and 8 bases at J, with 10 bases between the two ends. This chain's CDR3 is CASSGQFYEQFF. The DNA for the CDR3 is TGTGCCAGCAGCGGACAGTTCTATGAGCAGTTCTTC.

The chain is built from TRBV15 and TRBJ2-3; 12 bases match TRBD2. Trimming removed 3 bases from V and 6 bases from J; junction bases left unmatched: 7. The CDR3 loop spans 16 amino acids. Germline V CDR1 and CDR2: LNHNV, YYDKDF (reference sequence). CDR3 in amino acids: CATSSELAGGVDTQYF. The CDR3 nucleotides read TGTGCCACCAGCAGTGAACTAGCGGGGGGCGTGGATACGCAGTATTTT.

V gene TRBV11-1 combines with J gene TRBJ1-1; D possibly corresponds to TRBD1 (5 bases). V lost 5 bases and J 6 bases, leaving 13 bases between the germline ends. The CDR3 is 13 amino acids. Germline loops: CDR1 SGHAT, CDR2 FQDESV (reference sequence). DNA for the CDR3: TGTGCCAGCAGCGCCAGGGTAATCGCTGAAGCTTTCTTT. It codes for CASSARVIAEAFF. Using reference TRBV11-1 and TRBJ1-1 for the parts outside the CDR3, the full variable domain is EAEVAQSPRYKITEKSQAVAFWCDPISGHATLYWYRQILGQGPELLVQFQDESVVDDSQLPKDRFSAERLKGVDSTLKIQPAELGDSAMYLCASSARVIAEAFFGQGTRLTVV.

The chain recombines TRBV5-6 with TRBJ1-6; D is undetermined. This CDR3 has 16 residues. V lost 2 bases to trimming and J lost 0 bases, with 9 bases between them. The germline V gene encodes CDR1 SGHDT and CDR2 YYEEEE. The CDR3 nucleotides read TGTGCCAGCAGCTTACTAGAGAGCTCCTATAATTCACCCCTCCACTTT. Its translation is CASSLLESSYNSPLHF.

The V call is TRBV10-3, the J call TRBJ1-6, with 7 nucleotides matching TRBD1. The CDR3 loop spans 15 amino acids. V shed 3 bases and J 7 bases; nucleotides not matched to a gene: 6. The germline gives CDR1 ENHRY, CDR2 SYGVKD. The DNA of the CDR3 is TGTGCCATCAGTGAATTGACAGGGAAGAATTCACCCCTCCACTTT. Encoded protein: CAISELTGKNSPLHF.

The CDR3 coding sequence is TGTGCCAGCAGCTACAGTGCGGGGGTGAAGCTGTTTTTT. Residues: CASSYSAGVKLFF. The chain carries TRBV12-3 or TRBV12-4 and TRBJ2-2; 7 bases align to TRBD2. The V gene end was trimmed by 6 bases and the J gene end by 12 bases; junction bases not matched to a gene: 10. The CDR3 is 13 amino acids.

The CDR3 is CASKTGHLNTEAFF. CDR3 in DNA: TGCGCCAGCAAGACGGGACATTTAAACACTGAAGCTTTCTTT. The V call is TRBV5-1, the J call TRBJ1-1, with a weak D call TRBD1 (6 bases). Trimming shortened V by 6 bases and J by 2 bases, and 14 bases separated the two germline ends. The germline gives CDR1 SGHRS, CDR2 YFSETQ. The CDR3 sequence is 14 residues long.

A few counts support this clone. The V gene is TRBV19, the J gene TRBJ1-2; the match to TRBD1 covers 8 bases. V lost 3 bases, J lost 14 bases, and 14 bases stayed unmatched. Germline V lookup: CDR1 LNHDA, CDR2 SQIVND (reference sequence). The CDR3 consists of 14 residues. CDR3 protein: CASSIRGQGTTRTF. The CDR3 nucleotides are TGTGCCAGTAGTATCCGCGGACAGGGAACAACAAGGACCTTC.

The genes are TRBV27 and TRBJ1-6; D may be TRBD1 (6 bases). V lost 4 bases, J lost 9 bases, and 7 bases lay in between. Per germline, CDR1 MNHEY and CDR2 SMNVEV (reference sequence). This CDR3 is 12 amino acids long. The chain's CDR3 is CASSWGRSPLHF. CDR3 DNA sequence: TGTGCCAGCAGTTGGGGGCGTTCACCCCTCCACTTT.

The V and J genes are TRBV9 and TRBJ2-1, with TRBD2 identical over 9 bases. Germline assignment: CDR1 SGDLS and CDR2 YYNGEE. V shed 0 bases and J 4 bases; nucleotides not matched to a gene: 5. The CDR3 length is 16 residues. In DNA, the CDR3 is TGTGCCAGCAGCGTAGGGGTAGCGGGGGCATACAATGAGCAGTTCTTC. Translated, it gives CASSVGVAGAYNEQFF.

The chain employs TRBV2 and TRBJ2-6, with D perhaps TRBD1 (5 bases). CDR1 and CDR2 from the germline V gene are SNHLY and FYNNEI. There are 16 residues in the CDR3. V lost 2 bases and J lost 6, with 14 bases in between. The DNA for the CDR3 is TGTGCCAGCAGTGAATTTCTGGGGCTTACGGCCAACGTCCTGACTTTC. Translated: CASSEFLGLTANVLTF.

The sample holds one count of this clone. Other DNA sequences in this specimen translate into the identical CDR3. The chain joins TRBV7-3 to TRBJ2-1, with D perhaps TRBD2 (5 bases). CDR1 and CDR2 (germline): SGHTA, FQGTGA. V was shortened by 2 bases and J by 7 bases, with 6 bases between the two germline ends. The CDR3 has 12 residues. The CDR3 sequence: CASSLRGNEQFF. CDR3 nucleotide sequence: TGTGCCAGCAGCTTACGGGGAAATGAGCAGTTCTTC.

The J gene is TRBJ1-4, the V gene TRBV27; 7 positions match TRBD1. The CDR3 is made up of 18 amino acids. V lost 6 bases to trimming and J lost 8 bases; unmatched junction nucleotides: 21. Germline-derived CDR1 and CDR2 are MNHEY and SMNVEV (reference sequence). The CDR3 protein is CASRPGQDVKSIREKLFF. Here the CDR3 DNA reads TGTGCCAGCAGACCCGGACAGGACGTAAAAAGCATTAGAGAAAAACTGTTTTTT.

V gene TRBV4-1 combines with J gene TRBJ1-1, with TRBD1 as a possible D gene (5 bases). The germline V gene has CDR1 MGHRA and CDR2 YSYEKL. Trimming cost V 1 base and J 0 bases, with 12 bases left between them. CDR3 length equals 16 residues. CDR3 loop: CASSQARGLMNTEAFF. The CDR3 DNA sequence: TGCGCCAGCAGCCAAGCACGGGGACTGATGAACACTGAAGCTTTCTTT.

The J gene is TRBJ1-1, the V gene TRBV10-3, with 7 positions matching TRBD1. J lost 7 bases, V lost 4 bases, and 12 bases had no gene match. In germline, CDR1 is ENHRY, CDR2 SYGVKD. This CDR3 is 15 amino acids long. This CDR3 reads CAISAGIGGPYEAFF. Here the CDR3 DNA reads TGTGCCATCAGTGCGGGGATAGGGGGCCCTTATGAAGCTTTCTTT.

The rearrangement joins TRBV18 to TRBJ1-1, with 7 positions matching TRBD1. The V gene's germline CDR1 is KGHSH and CDR2 LQKENI. The trim removed 3 bases at V and 0 bases at J, leaving 4 bases unmatched. The CDR3 runs 15 residues. CDR3 bases: TGTGCCAGCTCACCCCAAGGGGGCCTGAACACTGAAGCTTTCTTT. Translating gives CASSPQGGLNTEAFF.

The chain carries TRBV2 and TRBJ1-5; TRBD1 might be the D (5 bases). The CDR3 is 16 amino acids. Trimming removed 5 bases at V and 7 bases at J, with 21 bases between. Per the germline V gene, CDR1 is SNHLY and CDR2 is FYNNEI. The CDR3: CASSKSGGSVGQPQHF. The CDR3 region has the DNA TGTGCCAGCAGTAAATCGGGGGGATCGGTAGGACAGCCCCAGCATTTT.

This clone showed up just a few times. J is TRBJ1-2 and V is TRBV18, with 8 bases that match TRBD1. V lost 3 bases, J lost 3 bases, and 6 bases stayed unmatched. Germline loops: CDR1 KGHSH, CDR2 LQKENI. The CDR3 consists of 15 residues. CDR3 sequence: CASSPPGTGYYGYTF. In DNA, the CDR3 is TGTGCCAGCTCACCGCCCGGGACAGGATACTATGGCTACACCTTC. Based on the CDR3 plus reference TRBV18 and TRBJ1-2, the full variable domain is NAGVMQNPRHLVRRRGQEARLRCSPMKGHSHVYWYRQLPEEGLKFMVYLQKENIIDESGMPKERFSAEFPKEGPSILRIQQVVRGDSAAYFCASSPPGTGYYGYTFGSGTRLTVV.

The rearrangement uses TRBV5-6 and TRBJ2-5; TRBD1 agrees at 8 bases. Trimming took 0 bases from V and 3 from J; bases not matched to a gene: 13. The CDR3 is 18 residues long. From germline, CDR1 is SGHDT and CDR2 YYEEEE. The CDR3 DNA reads as TGTGCCAGCAGCTTGGAGCCAGGGGGCTTCTGGTACAAAGAGACCCAGTACTTC. This translates into CASSLEPGGFWYKETQYF.

This clone was counted only a few times. J is TRBJ2-7 and V is TRBV5-5, with D tentatively TRBD1 (5 bases). Germline CDR1 reads SGHKS; CDR2 reads YYEKEE (reference sequence). Trimming stripped 3 bases from V and 8 bases from J, with 15 bases between. The CDR3 length is 13 residues. CDR3: CASSSPQGAKQYF. In DNA form, the CDR3 reads TGTGCCAGCAGCTCCCCCCAGGGCGCCAAGCAGTACTTC.

The DNA of the CDR3 is TGTGCCAGCAGCCCCACCTCAGCTAACTATGGCTACACCTTC. Translation: CASSPTSANYGYTF. The rearrangement joins TRBV7-8 to TRBJ1-2; D is unclear. Trimming stripped 5 bases from V and 0 bases from J, with 10 bases between. Germline CDR1 is SGHVS and CDR2 is FQNEAQ. This CDR3 is 14 amino acids long.

In regard to this clone: A read error may account for a junction end that differs from germline. V is TRBV6-5 and J is TRBJ1-5; TRBD1 might be the D (6 bases). Germline assignment: CDR1 MNHEY and CDR2 SVGAGI. The CDR3 is 14 residues long. CDR3: CASRSRGSNRPQHF. The CDR3 nucleotides are TGTGCCAGCAGATCCAGGGGATCAAATCGGCCCCAGCATTTT.